This T cell receptor beta chain comes out of a study of OX40 agonist ivuxolimab in advanced cancers. Whole-study results and caveats: Clonal expansion was among the lowest in partial responders at 0.1-3.0 mg/kg, especially CD8+. Expanded clones tended on average to be more numerous among CD8+ T cells than CD4+.

As for this clone: Antigen: not known.

Germline assignment: CDR1 LNHDA and CDR2 SQIVND (reference sequence). The CDR3 is 15 residues long. The V end lost 3 bases, the J end lost 6 bases, and 15 bases lay between the germline ends. Sequencing was performed with immunoSEQ multiplex PCR; in TCRdb, only in-frame clones are kept and a portion is missing. Found here are about 66,000 clones, around 80% of them singletons; the top ten hold less than 5.5%. The source is an adult with an advanced solid tumor such as melanoma, head and neck, liver or kidney cancer. Sequencing used CD4+ or CD8+ T cells sorted from blood, obtained in a trial of the OX40 agonist ivuxolimab. This chain uses TRBV19 with TRBJ1-5; weak D call: TRBD1 (5 bases). This CDR3 is CASSIRVQGGQPQHF. CDR3 nucleotides: TGTGCCAGTAGTATTAGGGTTCAGGGCGGTCAGCCCCAGCATTTT.